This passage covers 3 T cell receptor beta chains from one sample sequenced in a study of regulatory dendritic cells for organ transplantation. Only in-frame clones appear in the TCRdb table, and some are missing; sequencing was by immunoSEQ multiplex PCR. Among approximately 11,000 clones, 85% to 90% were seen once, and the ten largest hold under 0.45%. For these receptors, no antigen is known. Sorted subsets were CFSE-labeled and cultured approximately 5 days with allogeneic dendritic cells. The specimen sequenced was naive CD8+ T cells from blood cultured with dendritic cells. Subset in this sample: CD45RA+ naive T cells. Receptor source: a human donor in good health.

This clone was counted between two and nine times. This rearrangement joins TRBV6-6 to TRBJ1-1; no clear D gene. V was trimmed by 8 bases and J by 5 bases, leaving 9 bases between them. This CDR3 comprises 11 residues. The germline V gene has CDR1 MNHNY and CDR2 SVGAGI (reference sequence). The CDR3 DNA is TGTGCCAGCCTCCTGGGAACTGAAGCTTTCTTT. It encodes CASLLGTEAFF.

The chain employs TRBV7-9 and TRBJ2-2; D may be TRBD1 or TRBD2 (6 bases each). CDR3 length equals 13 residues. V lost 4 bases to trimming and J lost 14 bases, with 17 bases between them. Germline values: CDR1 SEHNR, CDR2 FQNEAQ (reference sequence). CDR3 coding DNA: TGTGCCAGCAGCTCCGGCCCGGGGGCAGAACTGTTTTTT. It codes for CASSSGPGAELFF.

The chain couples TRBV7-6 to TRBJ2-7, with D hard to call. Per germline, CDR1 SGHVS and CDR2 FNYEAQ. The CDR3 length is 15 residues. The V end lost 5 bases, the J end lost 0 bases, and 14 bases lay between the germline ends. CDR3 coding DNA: TGTGCCAGCAGCATCTGGGAAGAAGGCTCCTACGAGCAGTACTTC. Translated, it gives CASSIWEEGSYEQYF.